This entry lists 32 T cell receptor beta chains sequenced from one sample in a study of control samples from healthy donors and cancer patients. Profiling relied on immunoSEQ multiplex PCR, and the TCRdb table lists in-frame clones only, not all of them. The repertoire holds approximately 130,000 clones, with roughly 84% as singletons. Sequenced input: blood. The receptor set was obtained from a man aged 35 to 55 in good health.

The CDR3 here is CASSLHRQGRNEQFF. Here the CDR3 DNA reads TGTGCCAGCAGTCTACACCGACAGGGTAGGAATGAGCAGTTCTTC. V and J are TRBV7-8 and TRBJ2-1; 7 bases agree with TRBD1. The CDR3 sequence is 15 residues long. Looked up from germline, CDR1 is SGHVS and CDR2 is FQNEAQ. V gave up 6 bases and J gave up 7 bases; unmatched junction bases: 12.

CDR3 coding DNA: TGCGCCAGCAGCTTCGACGGCACACCCCTCCACTTT. It specifies CASSFDGTPLHF. This chain connects TRBV5-1 to TRBJ1-6, with D uncertain. Between the trimmed V and J ends, which lost 2 bases and 11 bases, there was a span of 8 bases. CDR3 length equals 12 residues. CDR1 is SGHRS and CDR2 is YFSETQ in the germline V gene.

About this clone: Other DNA sequences from this sample encode an identical CDR3 as well. The chain joins TRBV12-3 or TRBV12-4 to TRBJ2-5; no firm D call. V was cut by 6 bases and J by 0 bases, with 2 bases left in between. The CDR3 spans 11 residues. The DNA of the CDR3 is TGTGCCAGCAGCTACCAAGAGACCCAGTACTTC. Translating it yields CASSYQETQYF.

Note on this clone: This CDR3 is missing its conserved last phenylalanine or tryptophan, likely due to a read error. The chain carries TRBV6-1 and TRBJ1-2, with a possible D match to TRBD1 (5 bases). The CDR3 loop spans 15 amino acids. Trimming removed 3 bases at V and 8 bases at J, with 19 bases between. Germline V gene data show CDR1 as MNHNS and CDR2 as SASEGT. In nucleotides, the CDR3 is TGTGCCAGCAGTGACCGCGGGACGGGGTTAGGAGGCTACACCCTC. Amino acid sequence: CASSDRGTGLGGYTL.

The V gene is TRBV19, the J gene TRBJ2-3, with D possibly called TRBD1 or TRBD2 (5 bases each). This CDR3 region has 14 residues. Germline lookup yields CDR1 LNHDA and CDR2 SQIVND (reference sequence). V lost 7 bases, J lost 4 bases, and 15 bases lay in between. The CDR3 protein is CASTSRGAADTQYF. The CDR3 nucleotides are TGTGCCAGTACCTCTAGGGGAGCGGCAGATACGCAGTATTTT. The full variable domain, completed using reference TRBV19 and TRBJ2-3, is DGGITQSPKYLFRKEGQNVTLSCEQNLNHDAMYWYRQDPGQGLRLIYYSQIVNDFQKGDIAEGYSVSREKKESFPLTVTSAQKNPTAFYLCASTSRGAADTQYFGPGTRLTVL.

This clone came up a few times. The CDR3 DNA follows: TGTGCCAGCAGTGAAAGGGGATGGACAGGGAGGACAGATACGCAGTATTTT. Its protein is CASSERGWTGRTDTQYF. This chain joins TRBV6-1 and TRBJ2-3, with 8 bases identical to TRBD1. Germline values: CDR1 MNHNS, CDR2 SASEGT. The CDR3 covers 17 residues. V dropped 2 bases and J dropped 3; count of bases not matched to a gene: 10.

This clone was seen a few times. This chain connects TRBV4-1 to TRBJ1-1; D is possibly TRBD1 (5 bases). CDR3 length: 15 amino acids. Trimming took off 4 bases at V and 0 bases at J, with 12 bases between the two ends. Germline assignment: CDR1 MGHRA and CDR2 YSYEKL. CDR3: CASSLLGGMNTEAFF. The CDR3 nucleotides are TGCGCCAGCAGCCTACTCGGGGGGATGAACACTGAAGCTTTCTTT.

The V and J genes are TRBV15 and TRBJ2-5; 8 bases fit TRBD2. Germline V gene lookup returns CDR1 LNHNV and CDR2 YYDKDF (reference sequence). This CDR3 spans 17 amino acids. V dropped 0 bases and J dropped 9; count of bases not matched to a gene: 15. CDR3 sequence reads: CATSRDSSYGRGAPQYF. CDR3 coding DNA: TGTGCCACCAGCAGAGATTCTTCGTACGGGCGGGGGGCGCCCCAGTACTTC.

The chain uses TRBV25-1 and TRBJ1-1, with unresolved D. Germline CDR1 reads MGHDK; CDR2 reads SYGVNS. The CDR3 contains 15 residues. The V and J ends lost 6 bases and 2 bases respectively, with 16 bases between them. The chain's CDR3 is CASRNWRMGNTEAFF. CDR3 DNA: TGTGCCAGCAGGAACTGGAGAATGGGTAACACTGAAGCTTTCTTT.

V is TRBV24-1 and J is TRBJ1-2, with D possibly TRBD1 on 6 matching bases. Trimming took off 0 bases at V and 7 bases at J, with 11 bases between the two ends. The CDR3 runs 14 residues. Germline CDR1 and CDR2: KGHDR and SFDVKD. The DNA of the CDR3 is TGTGCCACCAGTGATTTGAACAGGGCGGCTGGCTACACCTTC. This encodes CATSDLNRAAGYTF.

This chain connects TRBV6-5 to TRBJ2-7, with unresolved D. V was clipped by 2 bases and J by 6 bases, with 8 bases between them. In germline, CDR1 is MNHEY, CDR2 SVGAGI. This CDR3 spans 12 amino acids. CDR3 in DNA: TGTGCCAGCAGTTACGGGAAGGGCGAGCAGTACTTC. As protein: CASSYGKGEQYF.

This sequence joins TRBV7-2 and TRBJ1-6; D possibly corresponds to TRBD1 (5 bases). The ends were cut back, 1 base at V and 6 bases at J, with 13 bases in the middle. The length of the CDR3 is 16 residues. Germline V gene data show CDR1 as SGHTA and CDR2 as FQGNSA. In DNA form, the CDR3 reads TGTGCCAGCAGCTTAGTTTCCCAGGGAGCTAATTCACCCCTCCACTTT. Its translation: CASSLVSQGANSPLHF.

This chain's CDR3 is CASSVDPGEAYGYTF. In DNA, the CDR3 is TGCGCCAGCAGCGTCGACCCGGGAGAGGCCTATGGCTACACCTTC. The J gene is TRBJ1-2, the V gene TRBV4-1; D ambiguous. V lost 5 bases and J 4 bases, leaving 17 bases between the germline ends. This CDR3 is built from 15 residues. CDR1 MGHRA and CDR2 YSYEKL come from the germline V gene.

V and J are TRBV6-1 and TRBJ1-2; D is undetermined. The CDR3 has 16 residues. V was trimmed by 0 bases and J by 4 bases, leaving 15 bases between them. Germline V lookup: CDR1 MNHNS, CDR2 SASEGT. The CDR3 sequence is CASSEASSGSLYGYTF. The CDR3 DNA reads as TGTGCCAGCAGTGAAGCCTCTTCCGGGTCCCTCTATGGCTACACCTTC.

The rearrangement uses TRBV12-3 or TRBV12-4 and TRBJ2-7; no definite D call. This CDR3 is built from 13 residues. The V end was cut by 1 base, the J end by 5 bases, with 9 bases between. CDR3 DNA sequence: TGTGCCAGCAGTTTAGGTAGGTCCAACGAGCAGTACTTC. Its translation is CASSLGRSNEQYF.

A single count supports this clone. The chain couples TRBV6-6 to TRBJ2-1; D is perhaps TRBD1 or TRBD2 (6 bases each). Deletions cut 6 bases from V and 7 bases from J, with 16 bases between. This CDR3 contains 14 residues. Germline CDR1 reads MNHNY; CDR2 reads SVGAGI (reference sequence). The CDR3 coding sequence is TGTGCCAGCAGGTCGGGGGCCGGATGGAATGAGCAGTTCTTC. Amino acid sequence: CASRSGAGWNEQFF.

The chain couples TRBV6-5 to TRBJ2-7, with TRBD1 as a possible D gene (5 bases). Germline V gene sequence: CDR1 MNHEY, CDR2 SVGAGI. The V and J ends lost 2 bases and 2 bases respectively, with 10 bases between them. This CDR3 comprises 14 residues. The CDR3 bases are TGTGCCAGCAGTTACGGGGCAGGGCCCTACGAGCAGTACTTC. Amino acids: CASSYGAGPYEQYF.

The J gene is TRBJ2-5, the V gene TRBV7-2, with D possibly matching TRBD2 (5 bases). The CDR3 is 14 amino acids. V was cut by 4 bases and J by 4 bases, with 13 bases left in between. The germline CDR1 and CDR2 sequences are SGHTA and FQGNSA. DNA for the CDR3: TGTGCCAGCAGCTCCGGACTTTCCCTAGAGACCCAGTACTTC. This codes for CASSSGLSLETQYF. Supplemented by reference TRBV7-2 and TRBJ2-5, the full variable domain reads GAGVSQSPSNKVTEKGKDVELRCDPISGHTALYWYRQSLGQGLEFLIYFQGNSAPDKSGLPSDRFSAERTGGSVSTLTIQRTQQEDSAVYLCASSSGLSLETQYFGPGTRLLVL.

The table lists this clone with a few counts. The chain employs TRBV18 and TRBJ2-1; TRBD1 agrees at 7 bases. Germline V gene lookup returns CDR1 KGHSH and CDR2 LQKENI. The CDR3 totals 14 residues. V dropped 4 bases and J dropped 4; count of bases not matched to a gene: 4. The CDR3 loop reads CASSLGTAYNEQFF. The DNA for the CDR3 is TGTGCCAGCTCACTAGGGACAGCATACAATGAGCAGTTCTTC.

The chain combines TRBV11-3 with TRBJ2-7, with 8 positions matching TRBD1. J lost 2 bases, V lost 8 bases, and 2 bases had no gene match. Germline V gene sequence: CDR1 SGHNT, CDR2 YENEEA. The CDR3 spans 12 residues. This CDR3 reads CASGQGTYEQYF. The CDR3 nucleotides read TGTGCCAGCGGACAGGGAACCTACGAGCAGTACTTC.

This clone was detected only a few times. The chain couples TRBV30 to TRBJ2-2; D ambiguous. The length of the CDR3 is 12 residues. Per germline, CDR1 GTSNPN and CDR2 SVGIG (reference sequence). V lost 3 bases to trimming and J lost 4 bases, with 6 bases between them. The CDR3 loop reads CAWRHSTGELFF. Written as DNA, the CDR3 is TGTGCCTGGAGACACAGCACCGGGGAGCTGTTTTTT. The complete variable domain, with remaining parts taken from reference TRBV30 and TRBJ2-2, reads SQTIHQWPATLVQPVGSPLSLECTVEGTSNPNLYWYRQAAGRGLQLLFYSVGIGQISSEVPQNLSASRPQDRQFILSSKKLLLSDSGFYLCAWRHSTGELFFGEGSRLTVL.

The rearrangement uses TRBV7-9 and TRBJ2-7, with D maybe TRBD2 (5 bases). V dropped 2 bases and J dropped 6 bases, with 11 bases sitting between them. The CDR3 spans 13 residues. The germline gives CDR1 SEHNR, CDR2 FQNEAQ (reference sequence). This CDR3 reads CASSLIGGGEQYF. CDR3 DNA sequence: TGTGCCAGCAGCTTAATCGGTGGAGGCGAGCAGTACTTC.

The CDR3 sequence: CAWSKETGAYEQYF. The CDR3 region has the DNA TGTGCCTGGAGTAAGGAGACAGGGGCCTACGAGCAGTACTTC. The rearrangement joins TRBV30 to TRBJ2-7; 8 positions match TRBD1. The trim removed 2 bases at V and 2 bases at J, leaving 5 bases unmatched. Germline V gives CDR1 GTSNPN, CDR2 SVGIG (reference sequence). The CDR3 covers 14 residues.

The chain uses TRBV5-1 and TRBJ1-6, with TRBD1 matching over 7 bases. Germline V lookup: CDR1 SGHRS, CDR2 YFSETQ. This CDR3 is 14 amino acids long. The V segment lost 4 bases and the J segment 7 bases; nucleotides outside the gene matches: 5. In DNA, the CDR3 is TGCGCCAGCAGCAACGGGGACAGAAATTCACCCCTCCACTTT. Protein sequence: CASSNGDRNSPLHF. Full variable domain (missing parts from reference TRBV5-1 and TRBJ1-6): KAGVTQTPRYLIKTRGQQVTLSCSPISGHRSVSWYQQTPGQGLQFLFEYFSETQRNKGNFPGRFSGRQFSNSRSEMNVSTLELGDSALYLCASSNGDRNSPLHFGNGTRLTVT.

This chain joins TRBV27 and TRBJ2-3, with 9 bases identical to TRBD1. The V segment lost 5 bases and the J segment 1 base; nucleotides outside the gene matches: 4. The CDR3 extends over 15 amino acids. CDR1 and CDR2 (germline): MNHEY, SMNVEV (reference sequence). The CDR3 nucleotides are TGTGCCAGCAGTCTGGGACAGGGACGCACAGATACGCAGTATTTT. Translation gives CASSLGQGRTDTQYF.

The V and J genes are TRBV4-3 and TRBJ2-7, with 9 bases identical to TRBD1. The V and J ends lost 1 base and 3 bases, in that order; junction bases with no gene match: 7. Germline V gives CDR1 LGHNA, CDR2 YSLEER. The CDR3 covers 16 residues. The CDR3 protein is CASSQGATGGLYEQYF. The CDR3 nucleotides are TGCGCCAGCAGCCAAGGGGCTACAGGGGGCCTCTACGAGCAGTACTTC.

The chain is built from TRBV7-2 and TRBJ1-1; 7 nucleotides align to TRBD1. Germline CDR1 is SGHTA and CDR2 is FQGNSA. There are 17 residues in the CDR3. V shed 1 base, J shed 1 base, and the junction held 9 bases outside the gene matches. Written as DNA, the CDR3 is TGTGCCAGCAGCTTAGGAGGAGGGGCAGGGGGGAACACTGAAGCTTTCTTT. This gives the protein CASSLGGGAGGNTEAFF.

V usage is TRBV7-2 and J usage is TRBJ1-1; 10 bases map to TRBD1. The CDR3 extends over 14 amino acids. V shed 5 bases and J 4 bases; nucleotides not matched to a gene: 4. Germline V gene sequence: CDR1 SGHTA, CDR2 FQGNSA. This CDR3 reads CASSRDRGPTEAFF. CDR3 DNA: TGTGCCAGCAGCCGTGACAGGGGGCCCACTGAAGCTTTCTTT.

This clone appeared a single time. V gene TRBV29-1 combines with J gene TRBJ2-7; the D gene is possibly TRBD1 (6 bases). V was trimmed by 3 bases and J by 2 bases, leaving 17 bases between them. Per germline, CDR1 SQVTM and CDR2 ANQGSEA. This CDR3 comprises 15 residues. The CDR3 DNA follows: TGCAGCGTTGAGGTTAGGGGACATAGCACCTACGAGCAGTACTTC. Translating gives CSVEVRGHSTYEQYF.

The chain employs TRBV7-9 and TRBJ2-7, with 8 bases fitting TRBD1. Germline assignment: CDR1 SEHNR and CDR2 FQNEAQ (reference sequence). V lost 5 bases and J lost 4; bases outside the gene matches: 16. The length of the CDR3 is 17 residues. CDR3 amino acids: CASSLRSGGQGRYEQYF. The CDR3 coding sequence is TGTGCCAGCAGCCTACGCTCCGGAGGACAGGGCCGATACGAGCAGTACTTC.

The chain has TRBV5-1 and TRBJ2-1; the match to TRBD2 covers 9 bases. With V trimmed by 0 bases and J by 5 bases, 3 bases remained unmatched. This CDR3 is built from 15 residues. Per the germline V gene, CDR1 is SGHRS and CDR2 is YFSETQ. CDR3 region: CASSLGPSGNNEQFF. The DNA for the CDR3 is TGCGCCAGCAGCTTGGGTCCTAGCGGGAACAATGAGCAGTTCTTC.

The chain links TRBV29-1 to TRBJ2-7; 7 bases are shared with TRBD2. The ends lost 7 bases at V and 1 base at J; junction bases unmatched: 1. There are 11 residues in the CDR3. Germline CDR1 reads SQVTM; CDR2 reads ANQGSEA. CDR3 region: CSGGLSYEQYF. The CDR3 DNA follows: TGCAGCGGGGGACTATCCTACGAGCAGTACTTC.